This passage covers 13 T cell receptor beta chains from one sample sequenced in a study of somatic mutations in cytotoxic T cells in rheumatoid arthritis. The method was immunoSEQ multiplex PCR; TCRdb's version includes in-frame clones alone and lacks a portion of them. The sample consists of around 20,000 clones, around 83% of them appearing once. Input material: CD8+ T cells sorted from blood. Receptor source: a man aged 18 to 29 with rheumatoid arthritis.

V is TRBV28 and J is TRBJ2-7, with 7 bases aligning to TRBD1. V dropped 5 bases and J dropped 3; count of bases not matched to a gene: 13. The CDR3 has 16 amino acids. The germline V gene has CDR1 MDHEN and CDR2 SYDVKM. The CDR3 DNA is TGTGCCAGCAGTCGCCCGACAGGGCAGGGCAACTACGAGCAGTACTTC. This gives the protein CASSRPTGQGNYEQYF.

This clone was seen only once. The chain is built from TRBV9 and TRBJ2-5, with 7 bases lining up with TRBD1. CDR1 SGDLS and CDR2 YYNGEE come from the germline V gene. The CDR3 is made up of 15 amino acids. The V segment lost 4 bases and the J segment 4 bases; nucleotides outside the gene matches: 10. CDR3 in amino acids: CASSHSRQGLETQYF. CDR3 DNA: TGTGCCAGCAGCCACTCTCGACAGGGATTAGAGACCCAGTACTTC. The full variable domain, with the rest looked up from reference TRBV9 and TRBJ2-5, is DSGVTQTPKHLITATGQRVTLRCSPRSGDLSVYWYQQSLDQGLQFLIQYYNGEERAKGNILERFSAQQFPDLHSELNLSSLELGDSALYFCASSHSRQGLETQYFGPGTRLLVL.

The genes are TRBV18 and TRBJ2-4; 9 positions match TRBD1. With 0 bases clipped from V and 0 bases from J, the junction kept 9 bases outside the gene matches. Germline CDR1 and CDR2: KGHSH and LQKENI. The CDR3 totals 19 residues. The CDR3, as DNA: TGTGCCAGCTCACCACCGCATAGGACAGGGGAACTAGCCAAAAACATTCAGTACTTC. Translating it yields CASSPPHRTGELAKNIQYF.

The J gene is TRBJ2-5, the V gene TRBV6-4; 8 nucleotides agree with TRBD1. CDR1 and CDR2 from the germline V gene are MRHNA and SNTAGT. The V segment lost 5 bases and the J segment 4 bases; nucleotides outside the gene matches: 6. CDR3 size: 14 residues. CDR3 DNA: TGTGCCAGCAGTCCGGGACAGGAAAGAGAGACCCAGTACTTC. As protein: CASSPGQERETQYF.

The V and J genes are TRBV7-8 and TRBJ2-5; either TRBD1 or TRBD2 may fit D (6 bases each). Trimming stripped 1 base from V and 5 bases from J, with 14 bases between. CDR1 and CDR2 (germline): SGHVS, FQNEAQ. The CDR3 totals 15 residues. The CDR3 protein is CASSLGGGNWETQYF. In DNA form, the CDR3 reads TGTGCCAGCAGCTTAGGAGGGGGGAATTGGGAGACCCAGTACTTC.

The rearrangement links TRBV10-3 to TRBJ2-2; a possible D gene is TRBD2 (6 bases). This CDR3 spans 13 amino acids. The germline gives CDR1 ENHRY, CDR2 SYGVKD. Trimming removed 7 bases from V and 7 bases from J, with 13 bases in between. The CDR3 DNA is TGTGCCATCACTGATGGAGGGTTCGGGGAGCTGTTTTTT. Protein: CAITDGGFGELFF.

This chain's CDR3 is CASIVTNKKNTEAFF. CDR3 nucleotide sequence: TGTGCCAGCATAGTTACTAATAAAAAGAACACTGAAGCTTTCTTT. The chain recombines TRBV6-7 with TRBJ1-1; no definite D call. TRBV6-7 is noted as an ORF with a role that remains uncertain. This CDR3 is built from 15 residues. V was shortened by 7 bases and J by 1 base, with 16 bases between the two germline ends.

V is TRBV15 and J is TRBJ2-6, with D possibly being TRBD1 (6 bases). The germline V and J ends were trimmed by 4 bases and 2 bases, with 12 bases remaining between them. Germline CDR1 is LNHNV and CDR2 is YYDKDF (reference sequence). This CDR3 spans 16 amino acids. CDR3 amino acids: CATSTTGIAGANVLTF. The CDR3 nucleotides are TGTGCCACCAGCACCACAGGGATAGCTGGGGCCAACGTCCTGACTTTC.

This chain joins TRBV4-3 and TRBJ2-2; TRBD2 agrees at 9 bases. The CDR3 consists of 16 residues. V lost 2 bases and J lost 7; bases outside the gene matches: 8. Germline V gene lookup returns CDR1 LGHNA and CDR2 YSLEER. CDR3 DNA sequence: TGCGCCAGCAGCCAATCCGGGACTAGCTCTAGCGGGGAGCTGTTTTTT. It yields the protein CASSQSGTSSSGELFF.

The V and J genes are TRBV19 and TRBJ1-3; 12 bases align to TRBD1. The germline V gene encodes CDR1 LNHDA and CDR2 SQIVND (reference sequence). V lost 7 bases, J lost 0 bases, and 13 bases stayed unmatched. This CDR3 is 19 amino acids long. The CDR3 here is CASNSGTGGDIYSGNTIYF. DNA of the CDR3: TGTGCCAGTAATTCCGGGACAGGGGGCGATATATACTCTGGAAACACCATATATTTT.

CDR3 nucleotides: TGTGCCAGCAGTTTACACAGGGGCGTCTCTGGGGCCAACGTCCTGACTTTC. Its translation: CASSLHRGVSGANVLTF. The chain combines TRBV28 with TRBJ2-6, with 7 bases identical to TRBD1. CDR1 is MDHEN and CDR2 is SYDVKM in the germline V gene. The junction had 4 bases not matched to a gene; V was cut back by 2 bases and J by 0 bases. The CDR3 loop spans 17 amino acids.

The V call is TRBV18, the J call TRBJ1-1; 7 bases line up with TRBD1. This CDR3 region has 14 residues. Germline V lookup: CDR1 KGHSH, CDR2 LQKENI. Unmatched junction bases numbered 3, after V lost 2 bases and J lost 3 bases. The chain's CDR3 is CASSPDREDTEAFF. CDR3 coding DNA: TGTGCCAGCTCACCAGACAGGGAGGACACTGAAGCTTTCTTT.

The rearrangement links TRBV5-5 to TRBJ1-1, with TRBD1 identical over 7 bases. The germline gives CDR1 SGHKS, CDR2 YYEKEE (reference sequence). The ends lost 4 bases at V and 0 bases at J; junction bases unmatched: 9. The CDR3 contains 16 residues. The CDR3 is CASSLHTGQLNTEAFF. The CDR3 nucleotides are TGTGCCAGCAGCCTCCACACGGGACAGCTGAACACTGAAGCTTTCTTT.